The rows below give T cell receptor beta chains drawn from one sample of a study of radiation and T cells in renal cell carcinoma. Profiled with immunoSEQ multiplex PCR; TCRdb holds only in-frame clones, not every one. The sample contains 95,000 to 150,000 clones, 81% of which appear only once. The sample consisted of blood, taken from a patient whose treatment included radiotherapy and nephrectomy. These receptors were collected from a man between 50 and 59 years old with renal cell carcinoma. The CDR3 runs from the conserved cysteine through the conserved F or W. D genes are given only for firm matches. Some rows mark clone size as missing; the rest say once, few, many or name a class of expanded clone.

D	V	J	size	DNA	CDR3
NA	TRBV6-4	TRBJ2-7	NA	TGTGCCAGCTCCAGCTATGGGGGGGGGCCCCTTAGCTACGAGCAGTACTTC	CASSSYGGGPLSYEQYF
NA	TRBV5-7	TRBJ2-3	once	TGTGCCAGCAGTTATACGCAGTATTTT	CASSYTQYF
NA	TRBV28	TRBJ1-2	NA	TGTGCCAGCAGTAAACCACAGTTCGGTGGCTACACCTTC	CASSKPQFGGYTF
NA	TRBV9	TRBJ1-1	once	TGTGCCAGCAGCCCGGGGGTCCTGGGCACTGAAGCTTTCTTT	CASSPGVLGTEAFF
TRBD1	TRBV6-1	TRBJ2-3	NA	TGTGCCAGCAGTGTGGGACAGACAACATCCTTCACAGATACGCAGTATTTT	CASSVGQTTSFTDTQYF
NA	TRBV6-4	TRBJ2-2	once	TGTGCCAGCAGTACTAGCTCGACCGGGGAGCTGTTTTTT	CASSTSSTGELFF
NA	TRBV29-1	TRBJ2-1	NA	TGCAGCGTTGAAGATCTCAGCGATGAGCAGTTCTTC	CSVEDLSDEQFF
NA	TRBV9	TRBJ2-7	NA	TGTGCCAGCAGCGTAAGTGACGGCACCTACGAGCAGTACTTC	CASSVSDGTYEQYF
NA	TRBV12-5	TRBJ2-3	NA	TGTGCTAGTGGTCGGACTAGGGGGGATACGCAGTATTTT	CASGRTRGDTQYF
NA	TRBV19	TRBJ2-7	NA	TGTGCCAGTAGGGACAACTCCTACGAGCAGTACTTC	CASRDNSYEQYF
NA	TRBV10-3	TRBJ1-1	NA	TGTGCCATCAGGGTCGGGGCAGGGTACTCTGAAGCTTTCTTT	CAIRVGAGYSEAFF
TRBD1	TRBV2	TRBJ1-6	NA	TGTGCCAGCAGTGCTCAGGGGGACACATATTCACCCCTCCACTTT	CASSAQGDTYSPLHF
NA	TRBV4-1	TRBJ2-2	NA	TGCGCCAGCAGCCAAGATTCGGAGACAAGTACGAACACCGGGGAGCTGTTTTTT	CASSQDSETSTNTGELFF
TRBD1	TRBV11-2	TRBJ1-1	NA	TGTGCCACGAGGGGGCAGGGTAACACTGAAGCTTTCTTT	CATRGQGNTEAFF
NA	TRBV7-9	TRBJ1-1	NA	TGTGCCAGCAGCCACACAGCGGGGGGTGATGAAGCTTTCTTT	CASSHTAGGDEAFF
NA	TRBV4-1	TRBJ1-2	NA	TGCGCCAGCAGCGATCGAGCGGGCGGGAGGTATGGCTACACCTTC	CASSDRAGGRYGYTF
TRBD1	TRBV7-6	TRBJ1-1	NA	TGTGCCAGCAGCTTAGCGCAGGACAGGGGGCTGAACACTGAAGCTTTCTTT	CASSLAQDRGLNTEAFF
TRBD1	TRBV2	TRBJ1-6	NA	TGTGCCAGCTTCACCGGGACAGGGGCGAATTCACCCCTCCACTTT	CASFTGTGANSPLHF
NA	TRBV7-8	TRBJ2-5	NA	TGTGCCAGCAGCTCTCAGGGGGGAGGGCCGCGAGAGACCCAGTACTTC	CASSSQGGGPRETQYF
NA	TRBV28	TRBJ1-2	NA	TGTGCCAGCAGTACGGACCCCATCCTTGGCTACACCTTC	CASSTDPILGYTF
NA	TRBV6-5	TRBJ1-6	NA	TGTGCCAGCGGACCGGGACGGTATAATTCACCCCTCCACTTT	CASGPGRYNSPLHF